The rows below give T cell receptor beta chains drawn from one sample of a study of blood T cells in healthy people across ages. MiXCR, run by TCRdb on the 5' RACE reads, gives a single entry per CDR3 protein. The data show under 2,000,000 distinct CDR3 sequences, with roughly 50% seen just once and approximately 2.1% held by the top ten. Specimen: blood. Receptors originate from a woman in her thirties or forties in good health. CDR3s include the opening cysteine and the closing phenylalanine or tryptophan. D genes are given only for firm matches. Where a row states a size, it is once, few, many or the class of an expanded clone; other rows omit it.

j_gene,abundance,v_gene,d_gene,CDR3nt,CDR3aa
TRBJ1-2,-,TRBV20-1,-,TGCAGTGCTAGAGATCTTGGCGGGAACTATGGCTACACCTTC,CSARDLGGNYGYTF
TRBJ1-4,-,TRBV4-1,-,TGCGCCAGCAGCCAAGGGCCTGTTGAAAAACTGTTTTTT,CASSQGPVEKLFF
TRBJ1-5,-,TRBV20-1,TRBD1,TGCAGTGCTACGAGACAGGGAGTGAATCAGCCCCAGCATTTT,CSATRQGVNQPQHF
TRBJ1-4,-,TRBV15,-,TGTGCCACCTATAAAGGCGTAGAATTTGAAAAACTGTTTTTT,CATYKGVEFEKLFF
TRBJ2-7,-,TRBV6-5,TRBD2,TGTGCCAGCAGTTACTCCTTCGGACTAGATTACGAGCAGTACTTC,CASSYSFGLDYEQYF
TRBJ2-1,few,TRBV9,-,TGTGCCAGCAGCGTAGGTGTAGGGGGGGCTGGTGAGCAGTTCTTC,CASSVGVGGAGEQFF
TRBJ2-5,few,TRBV9,TRBD1,TGTGCCAGCAGCCCCCGTCGACAGGGAGAAAAGGAGACCCAGTACTTC,CASSPRRQGEKETQYF
TRBJ2-7,few,TRBV10-3,TRBD1,TGTGCCATCAGCCCGGGACAGGGGGGAAACTACGAGCAGTACTTC,CAISPGQGGNYEQYF
TRBJ1-2,few,TRBV13,TRBD1,TGTGCCAGCAGCTTAGGCCGACAGGGGCCTAACTATGGCTACACCTTC,CASSLGRQGPNYGYTF
TRBJ2-7,-,TRBV5-1,TRBD2,TGCGCCAGCAGCTTGGCGGGAGCGGGGGGGGTCGACTACGAGCAGTACTTC,CASSLAGAGGVDYEQYF
TRBJ2-1,once,TRBV10-3,-,TGTGCCATCCGTACGGGGGCCCGCTCCTACAATGAGCAGTTCTTC,CAIRTGARSYNEQFF
TRBJ2-4,-,TRBV20-1,TRBD1,TGCAGTGCTAGAGATAGGAACAGGGGGCCCAAAAACATTCAGTACTTC,CSARDRNRGPKNIQYF
TRBJ1-2,few,TRBV29-1,-,TGCAGCGTTGAGCGGAACACCCCTAGTGACTATGGCTACACCTTC,CSVERNTPSDYGYTF
TRBJ2-5,-,TRBV7-2,TRBD1,TGTGCCAGCAGCTCGGGACAGGGGGCATTAGAGCAGTACTTC,CASSSGQGALEQYF
TRBJ2-3,few,TRBV6-6,TRBD2,TGTGCCAGCAGTCTGGGACTAGCGGGGGGGCCGTTAGACACGCAGTATTTT,CASSLGLAGGPLDTQYF
TRBJ2-7,-,TRBV4-2,TRBD2,TGTACCAGCAGCCAGGGGACTAGCGGGGGCATATACGAGCAGTACTTC,CTSSQGTSGGIYEQYF
TRBJ2-7,-,TRBV28,-,TGTGCCAGCAGTTTGATGGGGTTGGCCGAGCAGTACTTC,CASSLMGLAEQYF
TRBJ2-3,few,TRBV7-3,-,TGTGCCAGCAGCTTGACTAAGGATACGCAGTATTTT,CASSLTKDTQYF
TRBJ2-1,-,TRBV7-2,-,TGTGCCAGCAGCGCGAAAAAATCCTACAATGAGCAGTTCTTC,CASSAKKSYNEQFF
TRBJ2-5,many,TRBV20-1,-,TGCAGTGCTAGCGGGGACCAAGAGACCCAGTACTTC,CSASGDQETQYF
TRBJ2-3,-,TRBV27,-,TGTGCCAGCAGTTTAATCGGCAGCGAAGATACGCAGTATTTT,CASSLIGSEDTQYF
TRBJ1-4,-,TRBV4-3,-,TGCGCCAGCAGCCAGCAGGGGATGAGTGAAAAACTGTTTTTT,CASSQQGMSEKLFF
TRBJ1-5,-,TRBV12-3/TRBV12-4,TRBD1,TGTGCCAGCAGGGCCCCGGGACAGGTGAATCAGCCCCAGCATTTT,CASRAPGQVNQPQHF
TRBJ1-4,-,TRBV5-1,-,TGCGCCAGCAGCTCTGGAAGAGGGAGAACTAATGAAAAACTGTTTTTT,CASSSGRGRTNEKLFF
TRBJ2-3,-,TRBV3-1,-,TGTGCCAGCAGCCAACTTATGAGCGCCAAAGGAGGGACAGATACGCAGTATTTT,CASSQLMSAKGGTDTQYF
TRBJ2-5,-,TRBV6-5,-,TGTGCCAGCAGTTACGGGGTCGACGATGAGCAGTACTTC,CASSYGVDDEQYF
TRBJ1-2,-,TRBV28,-,TGTGCCAGCAGTCCCCAACCTCAGGGATCCGGGGGCTACACCTTC,CASSPQPQGSGGYTF
TRBJ2-3,-,TRBV5-1,TRBD2,TGCGCCAGCAGCTTGGCGACTAGCGGGACCACAGATACGCAGTATTTT,CASSLATSGTTDTQYF
TRBJ2-5,-,TRBV11-2,-,TGTGCCAGCAGCTTTTCGTGGACCCAGTACTTC,CASSFSWTQYF
TRBJ2-3,-,TRBV25-1,TRBD1,TGTGCCAGCAGTGAAGACCCAGGGGGCTCAGATACGCAGTATTTT,CASSEDPGGSDTQYF
TRBJ2-5,few,TRBV7-8,-,TGTGCCAGCAGTCTGGGTAGGGTTTTTGTGAGAGAGACCCAGTACTTC,CASSLGRVFVRETQYF
TRBJ1-2,-,TRBV7-9,TRBD1,TGTGCCAGCAGCCTCCAGACAGGGTATGGCTACACCTTC,CASSLQTGYGYTF
TRBJ2-5,-,TRBV10-3,TRBD1,TGTGCCATCAGTCCGGGACAGTCGGTAGAGACCCAGTACTTC,CAISPGQSVETQYF
TRBJ2-5,-,TRBV10-3,-,TGTGCCATCAGTGGCGCCGAAGAGACCCAGTACTTC,CAISGAEETQYF
TRBJ2-5,-,TRBV7-9,-,TGTGCCAGCAGCTTTATAGGGAGGACAGAGACCCAGTACTTC,CASSFIGRTETQYF
TRBJ1-4,-,TRBV3-1,TRBD1,TGTGCCAGCAGCCGGGGGACAGACGTTGGGAAACTGTTTTTT,CASSRGTDVGKLFF
TRBJ1-4,-,TRBV25-1,TRBD1,TGTGCCAGCGCTCAACCCGGGACAGGGGTTGTAAAACTGTTTTTT,CASAQPGTGVVKLFF
TRBJ1-2,-,TRBV5-1,-,TGCGCCAGCAGCTTAGGACACACGGGGGATGGCTACACCTTC,CASSLGHTGDGYTF
TRBJ2-5,-,TRBV7-2,-,TGCGCCAGCAGCTTGGCACTAGTCCAAGAGACCCAGTACTTC,CASSLALVQETQYF
TRBJ2-7,-,TRBV3-1,TRBD2,TGTGCCAGCAGCCACGATAGGACTAGCGGAACGTACGAGCAGTACTTC,CASSHDRTSGTYEQYF
TRBJ2-1,-,TRBV7-2,TRBD2,TGTGCCAGCAGCTTAGTCGGGGGGACCATCAATGAGCAGTTCTTC,CASSLVGGTINEQFF